What follows describes a single TCR beta chain. This CDR3 has 13 amino acids. The germline V gene has CDR1 SGDLS and CDR2 YYNGEE. V lost 4 bases, J lost 5 bases, and 13 bases lay in between. The data were obtained in a study of T-cell reconstitution after alpha-beta-depleted transplantation in children. Library preparation (for TCRbeta) was performed with unique molecular identifiers. A single record per CDR3 protein comes from TCRdb applying MiXCR to the PCR reads. The sample holds 350,000 to 450,000 distinct CDR3 sequences, 10% to 15% seen once. The V and J genes are TRBV9 and TRBJ2-7, with TRBD2 as a possible D gene (6 bases). The source of this sequence is a human donor who donated a stem cell graft to a child with Fanconi anemia. The sample consisted of PBMCs, taken from the stem cell graft. CDR3: CASSLVGGDEQYF. CDR3 sequence (DNA): TGTGCCAGCAGCCTAGTCGGAGGGGACGAGCAGTACTTC.